This TCR beta chain was captured in a study of T cell repertoires in cytomegalovirus infection. In the study overall: Shared public TCR beta signatures pointed to both CMV infection and a matching HLA type.

Study-wide findings and caveats: Across the ex vivo response, the dominant clonotypes were HLA-C-restricted CMV-specific TCR beta clonotypes.

Per the germline V gene, CDR1 is SGHVS and CDR2 is FQNEAQ. The germline V and J ends were trimmed by 2 bases and 4 bases, with 12 bases remaining between them. The CDR3 loop spans 16 amino acids. TCRdb recomputed calls from the reads with MiXCR, one row per CDR3 protein. This table holds around 310,000 distinct CDR3 sequences, roughly 16% found once. This clonotype has at least ten counts. Its matching antigen is unknown. The specimen was PBMCs. This receptor was obtained from a human donor in good health (CMV status not recorded). Some clones in this sample may be carry-over from other donors' samples. This chain joins TRBV7-8 and TRBJ1-6, with D possibly TRBD1 on 6 matching bases. The CDR3 nucleotides are TGTGCCAGCAGCTTATTAAGGGACACTTATAATTCACCCCTCCACTTT. Translation: CASSLLRDTYNSPLHF.